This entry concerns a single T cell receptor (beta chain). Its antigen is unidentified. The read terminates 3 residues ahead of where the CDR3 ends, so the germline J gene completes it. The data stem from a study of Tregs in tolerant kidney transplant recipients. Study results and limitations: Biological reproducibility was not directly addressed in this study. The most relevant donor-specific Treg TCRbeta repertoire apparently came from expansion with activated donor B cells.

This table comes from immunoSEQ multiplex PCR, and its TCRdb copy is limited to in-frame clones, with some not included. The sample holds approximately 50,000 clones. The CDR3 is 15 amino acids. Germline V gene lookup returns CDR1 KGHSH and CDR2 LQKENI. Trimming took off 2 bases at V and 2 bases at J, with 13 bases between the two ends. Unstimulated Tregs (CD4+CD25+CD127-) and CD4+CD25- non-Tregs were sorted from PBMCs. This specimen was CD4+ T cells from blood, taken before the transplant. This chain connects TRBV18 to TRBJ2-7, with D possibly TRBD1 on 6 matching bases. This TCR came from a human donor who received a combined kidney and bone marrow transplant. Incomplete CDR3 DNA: TGTGCCAGCTCACCAGCACGGGACACAACCTACGAG. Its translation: CASSPARDTTYE. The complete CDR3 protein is CASSPARDTTYEQYF.